The T cell receptor beta chain described here comes from a study of shared clonotypes between healthy human individuals. Concerning this clone: The antigen remains unidentified.

In the naive CD8 group, cells lacked CD45RO and were positively selected for CCR7, so terminally differentiated effector memory CD45RA+ cells were left out. Every donor, a Caucasian adult, lived in Nashville, Tennessee. Study-level points and caveats: Generally, naive subsets (rather than memory subsets) showed larger estimated richness.

Several immunoSEQ plates held equal portions of the genomic DNA taken from each subset. When replicate PCRs were run on sorted subsets, they used 150 to 200 ng DNA, about 31,000 T cell genomes. Here immunoSEQ multiplex PCR was the method, and the copy in TCRdb shows in-frame clones only, minus some. The profile covers about 2 million clones, with 85% to 95% appearing a single time and around 1% taken by the ten largest. The germline gives CDR1 PRHDT, CDR2 FYEKMQ (reference sequence). The ends lost 4 bases at V and 8 bases at J; junction bases unmatched: 7. The CDR3 has 13 amino acids. The TCR sequence derives from a man aged 18 to 29 in good health. The specimen sequenced was naive CD8+ T cells sorted from blood. The chain couples TRBV13 to TRBJ1-2; 7 bases match TRBD1. CDR3 nucleotides: TGTGCCAGCAGCTCAAGGACAGGTCAGGGCTACACCTTC. It yields the protein CASSSRTGQGYTF.